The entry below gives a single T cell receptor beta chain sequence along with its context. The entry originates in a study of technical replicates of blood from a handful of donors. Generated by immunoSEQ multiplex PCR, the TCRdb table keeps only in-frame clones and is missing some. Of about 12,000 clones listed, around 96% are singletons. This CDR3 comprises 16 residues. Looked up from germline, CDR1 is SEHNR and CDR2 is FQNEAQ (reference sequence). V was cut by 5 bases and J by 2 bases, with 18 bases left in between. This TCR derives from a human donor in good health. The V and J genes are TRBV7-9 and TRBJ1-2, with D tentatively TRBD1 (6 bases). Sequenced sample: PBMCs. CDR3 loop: CASSAMYPGGNYGYTF. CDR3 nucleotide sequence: TGTGCCAGCAGCGCGATGTACCCGGGGGGCAACTATGGCTACACCTTC.